Presented here are 16 T cell receptor beta chains from one specimen sequenced in a study of a mutant IDH1 vaccine in newly diagnosed glioma (dated by TCRdb to 2020 to 2023). This specimen's time point label, per the study, means: baseline, week 1 (first vaccination visit). Read against the paper, the sample's treatment or condition label means: pre-vaccination baseline after standard-of-care therapy. Libraries were made using the immunoSEQ multiplex PCR assay. Imported from immuneACCESS, the table was reduced by TCRdb to in-frame sequences with V and J called. These copies leave out some clones; in studies compared against another copy, an unresolved V gene accounts for under half, and the cause of the remainder is not known. This sample lists approximately 70,000 clones; 79% were detected once. The ten largest clones take up 7% to 10% of the sample. The sequencing used PBMCs, collected from a glioma patient treated with radiotherapy, temozolomide or both. Every receptor here comes from a man aged 50 to 59 with glioma.

The chain has TRBV10-3 and TRBJ2-7; tentatively, D is TRBD2 (6 bases). CDR3 length equals 14 residues. Trimming took 0 bases from V and 4 from J, leaving 10 bases between them. Germline CDR1 ENHRY, CDR2 SYGVKD. The CDR3 loop is CAISESTGVYEQYF. DNA of the CDR3: TGTGCCATCAGTGAGTCGACGGGGGTTTACGAGCAGTACTTC.

This chain links TRBV18 with TRBJ1-1, with D possibly being TRBD1 (5 bases). CDR1 KGHSH and CDR2 LQKENI come from the germline V gene. The CDR3 extends over 13 amino acids. V dropped 3 bases and J dropped 1 base, with 6 bases sitting between them. The CDR3 DNA is TGTGCCAGCTCACCTGGGGGGAACACTGAAGCTTTCTTT. Amino acids: CASSPGGNTEAFF.

The genes are TRBV5-1 and TRBJ2-1; a weak D match, TRBD2 (6 bases). This CDR3 contains 13 residues. Trimming cost V 0 bases and J 7 bases, with 8 bases left between them. The germline V gene has CDR1 SGHRS and CDR2 YFSETQ. The CDR3 DNA is TGCGCCAGCAGCTTGGCAGGAGGGAATGAGCAGTTCTTC. Protein product: CASSLAGGNEQFF.

V usage is TRBV18 and J usage is TRBJ2-3; TRBD1 matches at 11 bases. The germline gives CDR1 KGHSH, CDR2 LQKENI. With V trimmed by 2 bases and J by 4 bases, 2 bases remained unmatched. The CDR3 covers 15 residues. The DNA of the CDR3 is TGTGCCAGCTCACCATGGACAGGGGGCGCAGATACGCAGTATTTT. Translating it yields CASSPWTGGADTQYF.

As to this clone: Different DNA sequences within this sample yield the same CDR3. This chain joins TRBV30 and TRBJ2-7, with a possible D match to TRBD2 (6 bases). V was trimmed by 1 base and J by 0 bases, leaving 7 bases between them. The CDR3 has 13 residues. The V gene's germline CDR1 is GTSNPN and CDR2 SVGIG (reference sequence). This chain's CDR3 is CAWSDGSSYEQYF. In DNA form, the CDR3 reads TGTGCCTGGAGTGACGGGAGCTCCTACGAGCAGTACTTC. The variable domain in full, completed from reference TRBV30 and TRBJ2-7, reads SQTIHQWPATLVQPVGSPLSLECTVEGTSNPNLYWYRQAAGRGLQLLFYSVGIGQISSEVPQNLSASRPQDRQFILSSKKLLLSDSGFYLCAWSDGSSYEQYFGPGTRLTVT.

The CDR3 DNA follows: TGTGCCAGCAGCTTAGGTCGGATGACAAGAGGTGAAAAACTGTTTTTT. Protein sequence: CASSLGRMTRGEKLFF. The rearrangement joins TRBV11-2 to TRBJ1-4; D gene unclear. The CDR3 is 16 residues long. V was cut by 1 base and J by 7 bases, with 16 bases left in between. The V gene's germline CDR1 is SGHAT and CDR2 FQNNGV.

This clone was observed a handful of times. J is TRBJ1-1 and V is TRBV19; D is unresolved. Germline loops: CDR1 LNHDA, CDR2 SQIVND (reference sequence). Trimming cost V 3 bases and J 3 bases, with 17 bases left between them. This CDR3 has 16 amino acids. The CDR3 DNA reads TGTGCCAGTAGTATTTCAAAACTGGGTCGGGACACTGAAGCTTTCTTT. Protein: CASSISKLGRDTEAFF.

The chain combines TRBV20-1 with TRBJ2-7, with D uncertain. From germline, CDR1 is DFQATT and CDR2 SNEGSKA (reference sequence). The CDR3 sequence is 11 residues long. V was clipped by 5 bases and J by 0 bases, with 5 bases between them. For the CDR3, the DNA is TGCAGTGCTTTCCGCTCCTACGAGCAGTACTTC. Its translation is CSAFRSYEQYF.

This clone was observed a few times. V and J are TRBV14 and TRBJ1-2, with 8 bases aligning to TRBD1. With 4 bases clipped from V and 0 bases from J, the junction kept 4 bases outside the gene matches. The CDR3 extends over 15 amino acids. CDR1 and CDR2 from the germline V gene are SGHDN and FVKESK. The CDR3 region has the DNA TGTGCCAGCAGCCCACCGGGACAGGCTAACTATGGCTACACCTTC. Translating it yields CASSPPGQANYGYTF.

The count of this clone is one. The V and J genes are TRBV7-2 and TRBJ1-3; no clear D. Trimming removed 1 base from V and 0 bases from J, with 13 bases in between. The CDR3 spans 17 residues. Germline lookup yields CDR1 SGHTA and CDR2 FQGNSA. The CDR3 DNA reads TGTGCCAGCAGCTTAGTGGGAGGCCGGAGCTCTGGAAACACCATATATTTT. This sequence encodes CASSLVGGRSSGNTIYF.

The chain employs TRBV10-3 and TRBJ2-7; D possibly matches TRBD1 or TRBD2 (6 bases each). Germline V gene lookup returns CDR1 ENHRY and CDR2 SYGVKD. With 2 bases removed from V and 5 bases from J, the gap between germline ends came to 13 bases. CDR3 length: 14 residues. The CDR3 loop reads CAISERGRGHEQYF. The CDR3 DNA follows: TGTGCCATCAGTGAGCGGGGGCGCGGGCACGAGCAGTACTTC.

The rearrangement links TRBV28 to TRBJ2-7, with TRBD1 matching over 9 bases. The CDR3 consists of 15 residues. The junction had 10 bases not matched to a gene; V was cut back by 6 bases and J by 4 bases. Germline-derived CDR1 and CDR2 are MDHEN and SYDVKM. DNA for the CDR3: TGTGCCAGCAGCCCACTTGGGACAGGGTCGTACGAGCAGTACTTC. Translation gives CASSPLGTGSYEQYF.

V is TRBV30 and J is TRBJ2-2; TRBD1 is a possible D gene (6 bases). The CDR3 extends over 16 amino acids. Deletions cut 0 bases from V and 5 bases from J, with 16 bases between. Germline V gene lookup returns CDR1 GTSNPN and CDR2 SVGIG (reference sequence). The CDR3 DNA is TGTGCCTGGAGTGTTACACGTGGGGGCTGGACCGGGGAGCTGTTTTTT. It specifies CAWSVTRGGWTGELFF.

This chain joins TRBV5-6 and TRBJ2-1; the D is unclear. Trimming took off 1 base at V and 5 bases at J, with 13 bases between the two ends. The germline gives CDR1 SGHDT, CDR2 YYEEEE. The CDR3 is 15 residues long. CDR3 sequence: CASSLTLTLDNEQFF. CDR3 sequence (DNA): TGTGCCAGCAGCTTGACTCTCACTCTCGACAATGAGCAGTTCTTC.

V usage is TRBV6-6 and J usage is TRBJ2-1; 10 bases line up with TRBD2. Losses at the gene ends were 7 bases for V and 7 bases for J; bases not matched to a gene: 7. The germline V gene encodes CDR1 MNHNY and CDR2 SVGAGI (reference sequence). The CDR3 runs to 14 residues. The CDR3 reads CASISGTSVNEQFF. Here the CDR3 DNA reads TGTGCCAGCATTTCCGGGACTAGCGTGAATGAGCAGTTCTTC.

The J gene is TRBJ1-4, the V gene TRBV6-1, with D maybe TRBD1 (5 bases). This CDR3 comprises 14 residues. Trimming cost V 6 bases and J 4 bases, with 12 bases left between them. Germline CDR1 is MNHNS and CDR2 is SASEGT. The CDR3 bases are TGTGCCAGCAGCTTCGACAGAGATAATGAAAAACTGTTTTTT. Translated: CASSFDRDNEKLFF.